These T cell receptor beta chains were read from a single sample in a study of blood T cell repertoires in COVID-19. Clones were read by immunoSEQ multiplex PCR, and TCRdb kept only the in-frame ones, dropping some. The sample records some 130,000 clones, 79% being singletons. Specimen: peripheral blood. These receptors came from a man in his 60s with acute or convalescent COVID-19. Both conserved end residues are part of each CDR3.

TRBV3-1/TRBV3-2 CATRQHTGELFF
TRBV5-1 CASSLTGTGNTIYF
TRBV29-1 CSVRSGSTYYEQYF
TRBV13 CASSFGGTEGYTF
TRBV19 CASSIGQGGEKLFF
TRBV11-2 CASSLQQGGNGYTF
TRBV5-1 CASSLGTGKEKLFF
TRBV7-2 CASIGQGADGYTF
TRBV5-8 CASSHRLAGNNEQFF
TRBV28 CASSWRQVTDTQYF
TRBV9 CASSPRDRVGLGELFF
TRBV29-1 CSVEGLLNTGELFF
TRBV11-3 CASSPPPGQGYNEQFF
TRBV18 CASSEVVANTGELFF
TRBV7-2 CASSSGLAGQETQYF
TRBV19 CASSMRLSSGNTIYF
TRBV6-2/TRBV6-3 CASSYSVDQPQHF
TRBV7-9 CASSPQAGFSSYEQYF
TRBV24-1 CATSDFRTSLHPGELFF
TRBV2 CASSGTNQPQHF
TRBV7-9 CASSFDSGNQPQHF
TRBV7-3 CASSARLAGGSGELFF
TRBV27 CASRPQGPRNTGELFF
TRBV24-1 CATSDHPLKGGGAFF
TRBV6-5 CASSYSHGSSYEQYF
TRBV19 CASSIDDRVGTEAFF
TRBV5-1 CASIQQGYNEQFF
TRBV7-6 CASSLRNRASGNTEAFF
TRBV6-5 CASSRTSGDQETQYF
TRBV6-5 CASSYLQGGGYTF
TRBV18 CASSPAAGQPQHF
TRBV28 CASSFGGTTYEQYF
TRBV7-9 CASSPYEKLFF
TRBV30 CAWSRRERGYTF
TRBV9 CASGGAHTEAFF
TRBV9 CASSVGPRQGVTEAFF
TRBV30 CACSHDEGGYTF
TRBV6-2/TRBV6-3 CASSYWAGNGTRGYEQYF
TRBV3-1/TRBV3-2 CASSKITGTGSVSGANVLTF
TRBV6-4 CASSAGLGSTDTQYF
TRBV4-2 CASSQVGQGTEQYF
TRBV6-5 CASSSVPGPYEQYF
TRBV6-2/TRBV6-3 CASSYSGTGSLETQYF
TRBV3-1/TRBV3-2 CASSQDMRKSGVHEQYF